This TCR beta chain was sequenced in a study of CD8 T cells in ankylosing spondylitis. Whole-study results and caveats: Significant enrichment of disease-linked clones was reported in matched ankylosing spondylitis synovial fluid.

MiXCR, run by TCRdb on the 5' RACE reads, gives a single entry per CDR3 protein. Among under 250,000 distinct CDR3 sequences, around 32% were seen once, and the ten largest hold approximately 4%. With regard to this clonotype: What it recognizes is unknown.

V was cut by 0 bases and J by 7 bases, with 9 bases left in between. The CDR3 is 13 residues long. Germline V gene sequence: CDR1 MNHEY, CDR2 SVGAGI. Sequenced material: blood, either unsorted or a sorted T cell fraction (not recorded which). This sequence was found in a male donor with ankylosing spondylitis or in good health (not recorded which). The chain couples TRBV6-5 to TRBJ1-1; no firm D call. CDR3 region: CASSYSTHGEAFF. CDR3 in DNA: TGTGCCAGCAGTTACTCGACCCACGGTGAAGCTTTCTTT.